The 27 T cell receptor beta chains listed next were all sequenced from one sample in a study of blood T cell repertoires in COVID-19. Profiled with immunoSEQ multiplex PCR; TCRdb holds only in-frame clones, not every one. Here the sample spans 30,000 to 40,000 clones, around 90% being singletons. Sequencing was carried out using peripheral blood. The receptors here all came from a man in his sixties with active COVID-19.

V gene TRBV18 combines with J gene TRBJ2-7; D possibly corresponds to TRBD2 (5 bases). V lost 6 bases and J 2 bases, leaving 23 bases between the germline ends. Germline CDR1 and CDR2: KGHSH and LQKENI. The CDR3 totals 17 residues. CDR3 in DNA: TGTGCCAGCTCCCTCACCAGTGGAAAAGCGGATACCTACGAGCAGTACTTC. Protein sequence: CASSLTSGKADTYEQYF. The entire variable domain, with the rest obtained from reference TRBV18 and TRBJ2-7, is as follows: NAGVMQNPRHLVRRRGQEARLRCSPMKGHSHVYWYRQLPEEGLKFMVYLQKENIIDESGMPKERFSAEFPKEGPSILRIQQVVRGDSAAYFCASSLTSGKADTYEQYFGPGTRLTVT.

The chain combines TRBV6-5 with TRBJ2-7, with 8 nucleotides matching TRBD2. This CDR3 comprises 14 residues. The J segment lost 4 bases and the V segment lost 6 bases, leaving 8 bases of the junction unmatched. Germline values: CDR1 MNHEY, CDR2 SVGAGI. The CDR3 DNA reads as TGTGCCAGCAGCGGGCGCGGGGGGCGGTACGAGCAGTACTTC. This encodes CASSGRGGRYEQYF.

The chain uses TRBV14 and TRBJ1-1, with 7 bases aligning to TRBD1. The CDR3 has 14 residues. The germline CDR1 and CDR2 sequences are SGHDN and FVKESK. The V segment lost 1 base and the J segment 9 bases; nucleotides outside the gene matches: 8. DNA of the CDR3: TGTGCCAGCAGCCAAGCCGACAGGGAATTGCAAGCTTTCTTT. Translated, it gives CASSQADRELQAFF.

The chain has TRBV15 and TRBJ1-1; D is ambiguous. V was cut by 3 bases and J by 5 bases, with 10 bases left in between. The CDR3 spans 13 residues. From germline, CDR1 is LNHNV and CDR2 YYDKDF (reference sequence). CDR3 bases: TGTGCCACCAGCAGGACTATAGCAACTGAAGCTTTCTTT. Encoded protein: CATSRTIATEAFF.

This chain uses TRBV7-6 with TRBJ1-3, with D maybe TRBD1 (6 bases). CDR3 length equals 14 residues. Germline CDR1 and CDR2: SGHVS and FNYEAQ. V dropped 5 bases and J dropped 4 bases, with 12 bases sitting between them. The DNA for the CDR3 is TGTGCCAGCAGCGCCAGGGGATCCGGAAACACCATATATTTT. This gives the protein CASSARGSGNTIYF.

The V and J genes are TRBV6-5 and TRBJ2-5, with D perhaps TRBD1 (6 bases). The germline CDR1 and CDR2 sequences are MNHEY and SVGAGI. This CDR3 has 13 residues. Trimming removed 6 bases at V and 5 bases at J, with 13 bases between. The CDR3: CASSQTGTETQYF. The CDR3 DNA is TGTGCCAGCAGCCAGACAGGCACCGAGACCCAGTACTTC.

The genes are TRBV20-1 and TRBJ2-5, with D possibly matching TRBD2 (5 bases). V lost 5 bases and J 5 bases, leaving 9 bases between the germline ends. The CDR3 is made up of 11 amino acids. Germline CDR1 DFQATT, CDR2 SNEGSKA (reference sequence). CDR3: CSAQPGETQYF. The CDR3 DNA sequence: TGCAGTGCTCAACCGGGGGAGACCCAGTACTTC.

CDR3 in amino acids: CASSRTDTQYF. The CDR3 coding sequence is TGTGCCAGCAGCCGGACAGATACGCAGTATTTT. V gene TRBV7-9 combines with J gene TRBJ2-3; no reliable D call. Trimming shortened V by 5 bases and J by 3 bases, and 3 bases separated the two germline ends. The CDR3 length is 11 residues. Germline CDR1 SEHNR, CDR2 FQNEAQ (reference sequence).

V is TRBV28 and J is TRBJ2-1, with 11 bases lining up with TRBD2. The CDR3 runs to 15 residues. The germline V gene has CDR1 MDHEN and CDR2 SYDVKM. Germline trimming cut 6 bases from V and 0 bases from J; bases unmatched to any gene: 1. The CDR3 nucleotides are TGTGCCAGCAGAACTAGCGGGAGCTCCTACAATGAGCAGTTCTTC. Translation: CASRTSGSSYNEQFF.

The chain employs TRBV6-2 or TRBV6-3 and TRBJ2-7; the match to TRBD2 covers 9 bases. The CDR3 spans 16 residues. Trimming took 5 bases from V and 5 from J; bases not matched to a gene: 13. Germline values: CDR1 MNHEY, CDR2 SVGEGT. CDR3 residues: CASSDIAGEWPDEQYF. The CDR3 nucleotides are TGTGCCAGCAGTGATATAGCGGGAGAGTGGCCCGACGAGCAGTACTTC.

The chain carries TRBV5-4 and TRBJ2-3; a weak D match, TRBD2 (5 bases). CDR3 length: 14 residues. Germline-derived CDR1 and CDR2 are SGHNT and YYREEE (reference sequence). V lost 4 bases, J lost 2 bases, and 11 bases lay in between. CDR3 in amino acids: CASSPDLTTDTQYF. The CDR3 DNA reads as TGTGCCAGCAGCCCGGACTTGACCACAGATACGCAGTATTTT.

This clone was seen only a few times. V usage is TRBV10-2 and J usage is TRBJ1-2, with TRBD1 matching 8 bases. The V gene end was trimmed by 0 bases and the J gene end by 7 bases; junction bases not matched to a gene: 19. The CDR3 consists of 19 residues. Germline V gene data show CDR1 as WSHSY and CDR2 as SAAADI. CDR3 sequence: CASSESGAGQVKGRSGYTF. The CDR3 DNA is TGCGCCAGCAGTGAGTCGGGGGCGGGACAGGTGAAAGGACGGAGTGGCTACACCTTC.

The count of this clone is one. The V call is TRBV24-1, the J call TRBJ2-7; D is perhaps TRBD2 (5 bases). Germline CDR1 reads KGHDR; CDR2 reads SFDVKD. V lost 5 bases and J lost 3, with 25 bases in between. The CDR3 consists of 18 residues. CDR3 in amino acids: CATSAPKPPGGGYYEQYF. The CDR3 region has the DNA TGTGCCACCAGTGCTCCCAAACCCCCAGGAGGAGGTTACTACGAGCAGTACTTC.

The rearrangement joins TRBV3-1 (or the pseudogene TRBV3-2) to TRBJ2-1, with TRBD1 as a possible D gene (6 bases). Germline loops: CDR1 LGHDT, CDR2 YNNKEL (reference sequence). CDR3 length: 13 amino acids. V was clipped by 4 bases and J by 12 bases, with 16 bases between them. The CDR3 DNA follows: TGTGCCAGCAGCCTCCCACAGGGCCCTCGGCAGTTCTTC. It translates to CASSLPQGPRQFF.

There are a few counts of this clone. CDR3 nucleotide sequence: TGTGCCACCAGCATAACTAGCGGGAGGATGGATACGCAGTATTTT. As protein: CATSITSGRMDTQYF. J is TRBJ2-3 and V is TRBV15, with 12 bases matching TRBD2. Germline assignment: CDR1 LNHNV and CDR2 YYDKDF (reference sequence). V shed 4 bases, J shed 6 bases, and the junction held 5 bases outside the gene matches. The CDR3 is 15 amino acids.

The rearrangement links TRBV28 to TRBJ2-3; 13 nucleotides match TRBD2. CDR3 length equals 16 residues. After removal of 7 bases from V and 6 bases from J, the junction contained 10 bases not matched to a gene. Germline lookup yields CDR1 MDHEN and CDR2 SYDVKM. Written as DNA, the CDR3 is TGTGCCAGCACAGGGACTAGCGGGAAGGCCTTGGATACGCAGTATTTT. Its protein product is CASTGTSGKALDTQYF.

The chain links TRBV5-8 to TRBJ1-4; 7 bases map to TRBD1. The V gene's germline CDR1 is SGHTS and CDR2 YDEGEE. This CDR3 has 16 amino acids. The ends lost 4 bases at V and 2 bases at J; junction bases unmatched: 8. Here the CDR3 DNA reads TGTGCCAGCAGCCCAAAGGGGGCGCGGACTAATGAAAAACTGTTTTTT. This gives the protein CASSPKGARTNEKLFF.

The J gene is TRBJ1-5, the V gene TRBV7-8; tentative D call: TRBD1 (5 bases). The CDR3 is 14 residues long. From germline, CDR1 is SGHVS and CDR2 FQNEAQ. V shed 5 bases and J shed 4 bases, with 12 bases lying between them. The CDR3 DNA reads TGTGCCAGCAGCCCTCGGGGGGGGAATCAGCCCCAGCATTTT. Amino acids: CASSPRGGNQPQHF.

The chain uses TRBV7-6 and TRBJ2-5, with 8 nucleotides matching TRBD1. CDR1 is SGHVS and CDR2 is FNYEAQ in the germline V gene. The CDR3 sequence is 20 residues long. Trimming cost V 1 base and J 5 bases; bases outside gene matches: 21. CDR3 region: CASSLVGPGGAVSVRETQYF. CDR3 sequence (DNA): TGTGCCAGCAGCTTAGTTGGGCCAGGGGGCGCCGTTAGCGTACGGGAGACCCAGTACTTC.

The chain uses TRBV11-2 and TRBJ2-3; 10 bases fit TRBD2. J gave up 3 bases and V 3 bases, and 12 bases lay outside the gene matches. Germline CDR1 reads SGHAT; CDR2 reads FQNNGV. This CDR3 spans 18 amino acids. The chain's CDR3 is CASSFTGSSGSGTDTQYF. DNA of the CDR3: TGTGCCAGCAGCTTTACCGGGTCTAGCGGGAGTGGTACAGATACGCAGTATTTT.

This chain connects TRBV30 to TRBJ1-3; no definite D call. The CDR3 has 14 amino acids. The ends were cut back, 3 bases at V and 2 bases at J, with 11 bases in the middle. Per the germline V gene, CDR1 is GTSNPN and CDR2 is SVGIG (reference sequence). For the CDR3, the DNA is TGTGCCTGGAGAACAGCCGGGGCTGGAAACACCATATATTTT. It codes for CAWRTAGAGNTIYF.

This sequence joins TRBV12-5 and TRBJ2-7; TRBD1 aligns across 7 bases. Germline CDR1 and CDR2: LGHNT and FRNRAP. This CDR3 has 17 residues. V gave up 6 bases and J gave up 3 bases; unmatched junction bases: 17. The CDR3 here is CASGLAPQGIHLYEQYF. CDR3 DNA sequence: TGTGCTAGTGGCCTTGCCCCACAGGGGATCCATCTCTACGAGCAGTACTTC. Full variable domain (outside the CDR3, taken from reference TRBV12-5 and TRBJ2-7): DARVTQTPRHKVTEMGQEVTMRCQPILGHNTVFWYRQTMMQGLELLAYFRNRAPLDDSGMPKDRFSAEMPDATLATLKIQPSEPRDSAVYFCASGLAPQGIHLYEQYFGPGTRLTVT.

This clone occurred once. The J gene is TRBJ1-3, the V gene TRBV7-8; D gene ambiguous. Germline V lookup: CDR1 SGHVS, CDR2 FQNEAQ. The CDR3 is 14 residues long. Trimming stripped 5 bases from V and 4 bases from J, with 12 bases between. CDR3: CASSLSTGGNTIYF. CDR3 nucleotides: TGTGCCAGCAGCCTCAGCACGGGAGGAAACACCATATATTTT.

The V call is TRBV6-5, the J call TRBJ2-7, with 9 bases fitting TRBD1. J was trimmed by 8 bases and V by 5 bases; bases with no gene match: 7. Looked up from germline, CDR1 is MNHEY and CDR2 is SVGAGI. This CDR3 contains 13 residues. Written as DNA, the CDR3 is TGTGCCAGCAGTCCCATGGGACAGGGCCAGCAGTACTTC. Encoded protein: CASSPMGQGQQYF.

This rearrangement joins TRBV28 to TRBJ1-4, with D perhaps TRBD1 (6 bases). V dropped 7 bases and J dropped 4 bases, with 13 bases sitting between them. This CDR3 comprises 14 residues. Per the germline V gene, CDR1 is MDHEN and CDR2 is SYDVKM. The CDR3 coding sequence is TGTGCCAGCAAGGTACAGGGCCGTAATGAAAAACTGTTTTTT. Translated: CASKVQGRNEKLFF.

This chain joins TRBV5-1 and TRBJ2-1, with a possible D match to TRBD1 (5 bases). Germline lookup yields CDR1 SGHRS and CDR2 YFSETQ. Trimming removed 0 bases at V and 8 bases at J, with 12 bases between. CDR3 length: 14 residues. The DNA for the CDR3 is TGCGCCAGCAGCTTGGCCGGGCAGGGCCATGAGCAGTTCTTC. This encodes CASSLAGQGHEQFF.

The chain carries TRBV19 and TRBJ1-2; 8 nucleotides agree with TRBD1. The V segment lost 5 bases and the J segment 3 bases; nucleotides outside the gene matches: 11. Looked up from germline, CDR1 is LNHDA and CDR2 is SQIVND (reference sequence). This CDR3 contains 16 residues. Written as DNA, the CDR3 is TGTGCCAGTAGTCGTTACTCCGGACAGGGTTACTATGGCTACACCTTC. Translation gives CASSRYSGQGYYGYTF.